This T cell receptor beta chain was identified in a study of beta chain features in type 1 diabetes. General study findings and limits: Type 1 diabetes patients showed a moderate but significant shortening of TCRB CDR3s in all four CD4+ subsets.

The CDR3 is 15 amino acids. The germline CDR1 and CDR2 sequences are MGHRA and YSYEKL. V lost 0 bases, J lost 0 bases, and 3 bases lay in between. For this clone: Its cognate antigen is unknown.

The investigators reverse transcribed all of the isolated RNA, so they sequenced expressed TCRB transcripts. The assay was immunoSEQ multiplex PCR, and TCRdb's table has in-frame clones only and misses some. Of hundreds of thousands of clones listed, around an eighth are singletons. V gene TRBV4-1 combines with J gene TRBJ2-6; D uncertain. The sequence was obtained from a man aged 18 to 30 with type 1 diabetes. The sample consisted of naive CD4+ T cells from blood. DNA of the CDR3: TGCGCCAGCAGCCAAGACCTCTCTGGGGCCAACGTCCTGACTTTC. Its protein product is CASSQDLSGANVLTF.